The clone carrying this T cell receptor beta chain was counted many times. Its antigen is unknown. Unique molecular identifiers tagged individual cDNA molecules. TCRdb reprocessed the 5' RACE reads via MiXCR and lists one record per CDR3 protein. The table has 50,000 or so distinct CDR3 sequences, 5.6% seen once. This CDR3 region has 14 residues. The V and J ends lost 4 bases and 0 bases respectively, with 8 bases between them. Germline lookup yields CDR1 SGDLS and CDR2 YYNGEE. This entry belongs to a study of early T cells in non-severe SARS-CoV-2 infection. Background on the study: The authors sequenced bulk RNA from unsorted whole blood, leaving chains unpaired. General study findings and limits: Matching against VDJdb likely underestimated virus-specific expansions, favoring anti-spike CD8.

This clonotype was obtained from an adult who was a healthcare worker with PCR-confirmed SARS-CoV-2 infection or an uninfected control (not recorded which). The sequencing sample was made of whole blood. This chain uses TRBV9 with TRBJ1-3, with D possibly matching TRBD1 (6 bases). CDR3 bases: TGTGCCAGCAGCCGGGACACCTCTGGAAACACCATATATTTT. Encoded protein: CASSRDTSGNTIYF.